This TCR beta chain stems from a study of tumor and adjacent non-tumor tissue in lung cancer. Background on the study: The patients, 9 to 11 men and 4 or 5 women, were 31 to 76 with stage I to III disease.

This clonotype has a count of ten or more. V lost 6 bases to trimming and J lost 0 bases, with 15 bases between them. CDR1 MNHEY and CDR2 SVGAGI come from the germline V gene. This CDR3 has 17 amino acids. Three rounds of nested PCR, following a modified ARM-PCR protocol, produced the TCRbeta library. TCRdb re-analysed the multiplex PCR reads in MiXCR, keeping a single row per CDR3 protein. The sample lists 40,000 to 45,000 distinct CDR3 sequences; roughly 60% were seen once. RNA was extracted from bulk tissue without any cell sorting. This non-tumor lung sample came from over 3 cm beyond the tumor edge. Donors were chemotherapy-naive, newly diagnosed lung cancer surgical patients in China, August–late 2014.

This chain links TRBV6-5 with TRBJ2-6; D is possibly TRBD1 (6 bases). The specimen sequenced was distant non-tumor lung tissue. The sequence came from a man aged 50-59 years with non-small cell lung cancer. This chain's CDR3 is CASRPPQGRSGANVLTF. The CDR3 DNA is TGTGCCAGCAGGCCCCCACAGGGCCGCTCTGGGGCCAACGTCCTGACTTTC.